One sample yielded the 11 T cell receptor beta chains listed below, sequenced in a study of T cells in Graves' hyperthyroidism and ophthalmopathy. Researchers took RNA transcripts and amplified the TCR beta CDR3 regions from them. The TCR CDR3 first-round RT-PCR relied on the HTBI primer set. TCRdb reanalysed the multiplex PCR reads using MiXCR and keeps one entry per CDR3 protein. The table has roughly 630,000 distinct CDR3 sequences, 15% to 19% seen once. The sequencing input was blood. The source is a woman aged 25-40 years with Graves' hyperthyroidism.

The chain recombines TRBV20-1 with TRBJ2-3, with 8 bases fitting TRBD1. The CDR3 has 15 residues. Germline lookup yields CDR1 DFQATT and CDR2 SNEGSKA (reference sequence). Losses at the gene ends were 0 bases for V and 4 bases for J; bases not matched to a gene: 6. The CDR3 loop reads CSARETGGPSDTQYF. The DNA of the CDR3 is TGCAGTGCTAGAGAAACAGGGGGTCCTTCAGATACGCAGTATTTT.

This clonotype has ten or more counts. CDR3 residues: CASSQDPLAGGRTDTQYF. The CDR3 DNA follows: TGTGCCAGCAGCCAAGATCCTCTAGCGGGAGGTAGAACAGATACGCAGTATTTT. The rearrangement links TRBV3-1 to TRBJ2-3; 11 bases align to TRBD2. This CDR3 is 18 amino acids long. In germline, CDR1 is LGHDT, CDR2 YNNKEL (reference sequence). V shed 0 bases and J 3 bases; nucleotides not matched to a gene: 8.

The rearrangement uses TRBV5-6 and TRBJ1-2; tentative D call: TRBD1 (5 bases). The CDR3 totals 14 residues. Germline lookup yields CDR1 SGHDT and CDR2 YYEEEE. The V and J ends lost 1 base and 4 bases respectively, with 11 bases between them. In DNA form, the CDR3 reads TGTGCCAGCAGCTTGTCAAGGGGCGTCTATGGCTACACCTTC. Protein sequence: CASSLSRGVYGYTF.

The genes are TRBV19 and TRBJ1-1, with D maybe TRBD1 (5 bases). Germline lookup yields CDR1 LNHDA and CDR2 SQIVND (reference sequence). CDR3 length: 14 amino acids. Trimming took off 1 base at V and 7 bases at J, with 13 bases between the two ends. The CDR3 DNA is TGTGCCAGTAGTATAGGGGCCCGACAGAGTGAAGCTTTCTTT. It encodes CASSIGARQSEAFF.

This clonotype was picked up many times. J is TRBJ2-7 and V is TRBV2, with TRBD2 matching over 7 bases. From germline, CDR1 is SNHLY and CDR2 FYNNEI. CDR3 length equals 14 residues. V shed 8 bases, J shed 0 bases, and the junction held 7 bases outside the gene matches. The CDR3 DNA sequence: TGTGCCAGCTTTAGGCTAGCGGACTCCTACGAGCAGTACTTC. Translation: CASFRLADSYEQYF.

The chain carries TRBV30 and TRBJ1-2, with TRBD1 identical over 7 bases. V shed 3 bases, J shed 8 bases, and the junction held 12 bases outside the gene matches. Germline-derived CDR1 and CDR2 are GTSNPN and SVGIG (reference sequence). The CDR3 contains 14 residues. For the CDR3, the DNA is TGTGCCTGGAGCATCCCCAGGGGGTGGCTCGGCTACACCTTC. Residues: CAWSIPRGWLGYTF.

This clonotype turned up a few times. This chain links TRBV7-2 with TRBJ2-1, with 7 bases aligning to TRBD1. The length of the CDR3 is 14 residues. V dropped 5 bases and J dropped 5; count of bases not matched to a gene: 6. Germline loops: CDR1 SGHTA, CDR2 FQGNSA. CDR3 sequence: CASSLRDRDNEQFF. In DNA, the CDR3 is TGTGCCAGCAGCCTCCGGGACAGAGACAATGAGCAGTTCTTC.

This clonotype was observed a handful of times. The rearrangement links TRBV5-1 to TRBJ2-2, with 10 nucleotides matching TRBD2. This CDR3 is built from 16 residues. In germline, CDR1 is SGHRS, CDR2 YFSETQ. J lost 4 bases, V lost 0 bases, and 3 bases had no gene match. The CDR3 sequence is CASSLVASGGTGELFF. The CDR3 DNA reads as TGCGCCAGCAGCTTGGTGGCTAGCGGGGGCACCGGGGAGCTGTTTTTT.

This rearrangement joins TRBV6-1 to TRBJ2-2, with no clear D. CDR1 is MNHNS and CDR2 is SASEGT in the germline V gene. Trimming removed 8 bases from V and 13 bases from J, with 11 bases in between. This CDR3 is built from 10 residues. CDR3 sequence: CASGDLRLFF. The CDR3 nucleotides are TGTGCCAGCGGCGATTTGCGGCTGTTTTTT.

This clonotype has a count of ten or more. The rearrangement uses TRBV6-1 and TRBJ2-3; 7 bases align to TRBD2. This CDR3 is 13 amino acids long. Germline V gives CDR1 MNHNS, CDR2 SASEGT. J was trimmed by 4 bases and V by 7 bases; bases with no gene match: 5. In DNA, the CDR3 is TGTGCCAGCATAGGGACTACCTCAGATACGCAGTATTTT. Amino acids: CASIGTTSDTQYF.

This clonotype came up many times. This chain connects TRBV12-3 or TRBV12-4 to TRBJ2-1, with TRBD2 matching over 11 bases. This CDR3 region has 16 residues. J lost 4 bases, V lost 6 bases, and 8 bases had no gene match. The CDR3 region has the DNA TGTGCCAGCAGCTCCTTCACTAGCGGGAGTTACAATGAGCAGTTCTTC. It codes for CASSSFTSGSYNEQFF.